These 23 T cell receptor beta chains were all obtained from the same sample, sequenced in a study of blood T cell repertoires in COVID-19. Here immunoSEQ multiplex PCR was the method, and the copy in TCRdb shows in-frame clones only, minus some. In the table there are 170,000 or so clones, approximately 88% of which are singletons. The source material was peripheral blood. Receptor source: a woman between 40 and 55 years old with COVID-19, enrolled during active disease.

This chain joins TRBV10-2 and TRBJ2-5; 13 bases are shared with TRBD2. J lost 5 bases, V lost 7 bases, and 10 bases had no gene match. Germline V gene lookup returns CDR1 WSHSY and CDR2 SAAADI. The CDR3 is 16 residues long. CDR3 in DNA: TGCGCCAGCAAGGATTCGGGACTAGCGGGGCGGGAGACCCAGTACTTC. Encoded protein: CASKDSGLAGRETQYF.

The chain recombines TRBV10-1 with TRBJ2-7; D perhaps matches TRBD1 (6 bases). The V gene's germline CDR1 is WNHNN and CDR2 SYGVQD (reference sequence). Trimming stripped 7 bases from V and 2 bases from J, with 12 bases between. The CDR3 spans 13 residues. The CDR3 DNA follows: TGCGCCAGCAAGATACAGGGACCCTACGAGCAGTACTTC. This gives the protein CASKIQGPYEQYF.

This clone was found once. The chain links TRBV5-6 to TRBJ1-2; no definite D call. V lost 2 bases and J lost 4, with 15 bases in between. The CDR3 runs 15 residues. Germline assignment: CDR1 SGHDT and CDR2 YYEEEE. The CDR3 region has the DNA TGTGCCAGCAGCTTCTCCCCCCCTGGACTCTATGGCTACACCTTC. It codes for CASSFSPPGLYGYTF.

This clone has a single count. The CDR3: CASSSQLADTGELFF. The CDR3, as DNA: TGTGCCAGCAGCTCCCAACTAGCGGACACCGGGGAGCTGTTTTTT. This rearrangement joins TRBV11-3 to TRBJ2-2; 8 bases fit TRBD2. Per the germline V gene, CDR1 is SGHNT and CDR2 is YENEEA. J gave up 3 bases and V 4 bases, and 4 bases lay outside the gene matches. This CDR3 comprises 15 residues.

This sequence joins TRBV11-3 and TRBJ2-2; D is unclear. Germline CDR1 and CDR2: SGHNT and YENEEA. This CDR3 is 16 amino acids long. V gave up 0 bases and J gave up 4 bases, with 12 bases separating them. The CDR3 sequence is CASSLDHGQLTGELFF. CDR3 coding DNA: TGTGCCAGCAGCTTAGATCATGGGCAGCTCACCGGGGAGCTGTTTTTT.

The J gene is TRBJ2-7, the V gene TRBV19; D is uncertain. Trimming stripped 3 bases from V and 3 bases from J, with 9 bases between. Germline lookup yields CDR1 LNHDA and CDR2 SQIVND (reference sequence). The CDR3 has 13 amino acids. The CDR3 nucleotides are TGTGCCAGTAGTATGGGCGTAAGCTACGAGCAGTACTTC. It is translated as CASSMGVSYEQYF.

The rearrangement joins TRBV28 to TRBJ1-5; D unclear. Germline V lookup: CDR1 MDHEN, CDR2 SYDVKM. The CDR3 spans 16 residues. Trimming stripped 6 bases from V and 0 bases from J, with 15 bases between. DNA for the CDR3: TGTGCCAGCAGCCCTTCTGTCCCTTATAGCAATCAGCCCCAGCATTTT. Its translation is CASSPSVPYSNQPQHF. Using reference TRBV28 and TRBJ1-5 for the parts outside the CDR3, the full variable domain is DVKVTQSSRYLVKRTGEKVFLECVQDMDHENMFWYRQDPGLGLRLIYFSYDVKMKEKGDIPEGYSVSREKKERFSLILESASTNQTSMYLCASSPSVPYSNQPQHFGDGTRLSIL.

The gene calls are TRBV19 and TRBJ1-2; D is ambiguous. V was shortened by 11 bases and J by 4 bases, with 17 bases between the two germline ends. CDR1 LNHDA and CDR2 SQIVND come from the germline V gene (reference sequence). The CDR3 totals 13 residues. CDR3 sequence: CAGRQVGTYGYTF. The DNA of the CDR3 is TGTGCCGGAAGACAAGTCGGAACCTATGGCTACACCTTC.

This sequence joins TRBV5-4 and TRBJ2-7; TRBD1 aligns across 9 bases. This CDR3 has 16 residues. The V gene end was trimmed by 2 bases and the J gene end by 2 bases; junction bases not matched to a gene: 8. Germline V gene sequence: CDR1 SGHNT, CDR2 YYREEE (reference sequence). This CDR3 is CASSFTKGTGTYEQYF. Written as DNA, the CDR3 is TGTGCCAGCAGCTTTACAAAGGGGACAGGGACCTACGAGCAGTACTTC.

This clone is a singleton in its sample. The CDR3 DNA reads as TGTGCCAGCAGCTCCCGGGACAGAACCTACGAGCAGTACTTC. It codes for CASSSRDRTYEQYF. J is TRBJ2-7 and V is TRBV13; 7 bases line up with TRBD1. Trimming removed 4 bases from V and 2 bases from J; junction bases left unmatched: 5. The CDR3 length is 14 residues. The germline V gene encodes CDR1 PRHDT and CDR2 FYEKMQ (reference sequence).

The V call is TRBV24-1, the J call TRBJ1-2; D perhaps matches TRBD1 (5 bases). The CDR3 has 13 residues. Germline CDR1 KGHDR, CDR2 SFDVKD. With 2 bases removed from V and 8 bases from J, the gap between germline ends came to 11 bases. The CDR3 DNA reads as TGTGCCACCAGTGATTCGACAGTCTTGGGCTACACCTTC. It yields the protein CATSDSTVLGYTF.

This clone was recorded only once. The chain combines TRBV19 with TRBJ2-4, with a tentative D call TRBD2 (7 bases). Germline-derived CDR1 and CDR2 are LNHDA and SQIVND (reference sequence). The CDR3 contains 14 residues. V lost 5 bases to trimming and J lost 8 bases, with 16 bases between them. CDR3 protein: CASSSWGGHDIQYF. The CDR3 nucleotides are TGTGCCAGTAGTTCATGGGGGGGCCATGACATTCAGTACTTC. The complete variable domain, with remaining parts taken from reference TRBV19 and TRBJ2-4, reads DGGITQSPKYLFRKEGQNVTLSCEQNLNHDAMYWYRQDPGQGLRLIYYSQIVNDFQKGDIAEGYSVSREKKESFPLTVTSAQKNPTAFYLCASSSWGGHDIQYFGAGTRLSVL.

The chain recombines TRBV5-4 with TRBJ2-7, with 7 nucleotides matching TRBD2. With 0 bases clipped from V and 5 bases from J, the junction kept 11 bases outside the gene matches. Germline assignment: CDR1 SGHNT and CDR2 YYREEE (reference sequence). This CDR3 has 16 amino acids. This chain's CDR3 is CASSLEAGRVLDEQYF. Written as DNA, the CDR3 is TGTGCCAGCAGCTTGGAGGCAGGGAGGGTTCTGGACGAGCAGTACTTC.

The chain joins TRBV27 to TRBJ2-1; TRBD2 agrees at 8 bases. Looked up from germline, CDR1 is MNHEY and CDR2 is SMNVEV (reference sequence). The CDR3 runs to 16 residues. Unmatched junction bases numbered 12, after V lost 5 bases and J lost 6 bases. The DNA of the CDR3 is TGTGCCAGCAGTGTTCTTAGTAGCGGGAAGGCCAATGAGCAGTTCTTC. Its protein is CASSVLSSGKANEQFF.

The rearrangement uses TRBV7-6 and TRBJ2-7; D is possibly TRBD2 (5 bases). V lost 1 base, J lost 6 bases, and 13 bases lay in between. The CDR3 runs to 14 residues. Looked up from germline, CDR1 is SGHVS and CDR2 is FNYEAQ. CDR3 sequence reads: CASSLEPGIGEQYF. Here the CDR3 DNA reads TGTGCCAGCAGCTTAGAGCCGGGAATTGGCGAGCAGTACTTC. The entire variable domain, with the rest obtained from reference TRBV7-6 and TRBJ2-7, is as follows: GAGVSQSPRYKVTKRGQDVALRCDPISGHVSLYWYRQALGQGPEFLTYFNYEAQQDKSGLPNDRFSAERPEGSISTLTIQRTEQRDSAMYRCASSLEPGIGEQYFGPGTRLTVT.

The chain recombines TRBV5-4 with TRBJ1-1; D unresolved. The CDR3 runs 13 residues. CDR1 is SGHNT, CDR2 YYREEE, per germline (reference sequence). Trimming removed 0 bases at V and 5 bases at J, with 8 bases between. The CDR3 DNA follows: TGTGCCAGCAGCTTGGATAGTATAACTGAAGCTTTCTTT. Its translation: CASSLDSITEAFF.

V and J are TRBV7-9 and TRBJ2-7; maybe TRBD2 (6 bases). The CDR3 length is 12 residues. CDR1 and CDR2 from the germline V gene are SEHNR and FQNEAQ (reference sequence). Trimming pared 2 bases from V and 8 bases from J, leaving 10 bases between. CDR3 DNA: TGTGCCAGCAGCTTACGGGGGTCCCAGCAGTACTTC. Its translation is CASSLRGSQQYF.

The chain joins TRBV7-9 to TRBJ1-3; D is ambiguous. With 1 base removed from V and 4 bases from J, the gap between germline ends came to 23 bases. The CDR3 covers 19 residues. Germline CDR1 and CDR2: SEHNR and FQNEAQ (reference sequence). In DNA, the CDR3 is TGTGCCAGCAGCTTAGATGGTACGAGGCGACGGTCGTCCGGAAACACCATATATTTT. Amino acid sequence: CASSLDGTRRRSSGNTIYF.

The chain links TRBV3-1 (or the pseudogene TRBV3-2) to TRBJ2-1, with 7 bases aligning to TRBD2. The ends lost 0 bases at V and 7 bases at J; junction bases unmatched: 9. CDR3 length equals 16 residues. The germline gives CDR1 LGHDT, CDR2 YNNKEL (reference sequence). The CDR3 here is CASSQDPAGGGNEQFF. CDR3 bases: TGTGCCAGCAGCCAAGATCCAGCGGGCGGGGGAAATGAGCAGTTCTTC.

The rearrangement uses TRBV10-3 and TRBJ1-5; 8 nucleotides agree with TRBD1. The CDR3 has 16 residues. Trimming cost V 4 bases and J 0 bases; bases outside gene matches: 5. Germline V lookup: CDR1 ENHRY, CDR2 SYGVKD. This CDR3 is CAISAGQGHSNQPQHF. The CDR3 nucleotides read TGTGCCATCAGTGCCGGACAGGGACATAGCAATCAGCCCCAGCATTTT.

The chain uses TRBV9 and TRBJ1-1; weak D call: TRBD1 (6 bases). In germline, CDR1 is SGDLS, CDR2 YYNGEE. The length of the CDR3 is 15 residues. Deletions cut 4 bases from V and 1 base from J, with 14 bases between. CDR3 region: CASSSMVQGNTEAFF. Written as DNA, the CDR3 is TGTGCCAGCAGCTCCATGGTACAGGGGAACACTGAAGCTTTCTTT.

The V call is TRBV6-5, the J call TRBJ2-7; tentative D call: TRBD2 (6 bases). Between the trimmed V and J ends, which lost 10 bases and 1 base, there was a span of 20 bases. The germline CDR1 and CDR2 sequences are MNHEY and SVGAGI. The CDR3 runs 15 residues. This CDR3 is CAIRANRDFSYEQYF. In nucleotides, the CDR3 is TGTGCCATTCGAGCCAACCGGGACTTTTCCTACGAGCAGTACTTC.

This clone was detected only once. This sequence joins TRBV6-4 and TRBJ2-3; 7 bases are a match to TRBD1. Germline V CDR1 and CDR2: MRHNA, SNTAGT. The V gene end was trimmed by 6 bases and the J gene end by 2 bases; junction bases not matched to a gene: 8. This CDR3 is built from 15 residues. The CDR3 nucleotides are TGTGCCAGCAGCGCCGACAGGGACAACACAGATACGCAGTATTTT. This gives the protein CASSADRDNTDTQYF.